The 30 T cell receptor beta chains below come from one sample, sequenced in a study of shared clonotypes between healthy human individuals. The data were produced by immunoSEQ multiplex PCR, yet TCRdb's version contains in-frame clones alone and is incomplete. The sample yields roughly 1,500,000 clones, approximately 98% seen once. The source material was naive CD4+ T cells sorted from blood. As for subset: CD45RA+ positively selected. The receptors stem from a man aged 25-45 years in good health.

On this clone: The sample contains more than one DNA sequence encoding this CDR3. The V call is TRBV9, the J call TRBJ2-7; unclear D gene. The germline V gene encodes CDR1 SGDLS and CDR2 YYNGEE. The germline V and J ends were trimmed by 0 bases and 2 bases, with 9 bases remaining between them. The CDR3 is 14 residues long. CDR3 sequence (DNA): TGTGCCAGCAGCGTAGGTACGGACCCCTACGAGCAGTACTTC. Translated: CASSVGTDPYEQYF.

CDR3 nucleotides: TGTGCCAGCAGCTATGCACCCAGATATGGCTACACCTTC. Its protein is CASSYAPRYGYTF. The chain employs TRBV6-5 and TRBJ1-2, with D unclear. Trimming cost V 6 bases and J 5 bases, with 13 bases left between them. Per germline, CDR1 MNHEY and CDR2 SVGAGI. The CDR3 consists of 13 residues.

The rearrangement uses TRBV5-1 and TRBJ2-7; TRBD1 matches at 10 bases. The junction had 6 bases not matched to a gene; V was cut back by 4 bases and J by 5 bases. The V gene's germline CDR1 is SGHRS and CDR2 YFSETQ. The CDR3 covers 14 residues. CDR3 residues: CASSPKDRGDEQYF. As DNA, the CDR3 is TGCGCCAGCAGCCCTAAGGACAGGGGGGACGAGCAGTACTTC.

With respect to this clone: This sample includes further DNA sequences coding for the same CDR3. The genes are TRBV30 and TRBJ2-1, with D unclear. Trimming pared 0 bases from V and 8 bases from J, leaving 5 bases between. The CDR3 loop spans 11 amino acids. Germline V gene lookup returns CDR1 GTSNPN and CDR2 SVGIG (reference sequence). CDR3 nucleotide sequence: TGTGCCTGGAGTGTACTTTATGAGCAGTTCTTC. This gives the protein CAWSVLYEQFF.

The chain combines TRBV6-5 with TRBJ1-1; 7 bases match TRBD1. The CDR3 is 14 amino acids. After removal of 8 bases from V and 0 bases from J, the junction contained 6 bases not matched to a gene. Germline-derived CDR1 and CDR2 are MNHEY and SVGAGI. The DNA for the CDR3 is TGTGCCAGCGGAACGACAGGGTTGAACACTGAAGCTTTCTTT. Translation: CASGTTGLNTEAFF.

This chain joins TRBV4-1 and TRBJ2-3; 11 nucleotides line up with TRBD1. The V gene end was trimmed by 4 bases and the J gene end by 1 base; junction bases not matched to a gene: 7. Germline CDR1 MGHRA, CDR2 YSYEKL. The length of the CDR3 is 17 residues. The CDR3 reads CASSPDGTGGGTDTQYF. CDR3 bases: TGCGCCAGCAGCCCCGATGGGACAGGGGGAGGCACAGATACGCAGTATTTT.

This chain links TRBV9 with TRBJ1-2; possibly TRBD1 for D (5 bases). The germline V gene encodes CDR1 SGDLS and CDR2 YYNGEE. This CDR3 contains 14 residues. With 0 bases removed from V and 7 bases from J, the gap between germline ends came to 13 bases. CDR3 nucleotide sequence: TGTGCCAGCAGCGTAGGCCGAACCAGGGTTGGCTACACCTTC. Protein: CASSVGRTRVGYTF.

This clone is a singleton in its sample. The rearrangement uses TRBV12-5 and TRBJ2-3, with 13 nucleotides matching TRBD2. CDR3 length equals 15 residues. V dropped 6 bases and J dropped 3; count of bases not matched to a gene: 3. Germline V gene sequence: CDR1 LGHNT, CDR2 FRNRAP. The CDR3 bases are TGTGCTAGTGGCTCGGGACTAGCGGGAACAGATACGCAGTATTTT. Translation: CASGSGLAGTDTQYF.

The V gene is TRBV6-5, the J gene TRBJ2-7; weak D call: TRBD2 (5 bases). Germline V gene sequence: CDR1 MNHEY, CDR2 SVGAGI. This CDR3 is built from 15 residues. Trimming stripped 0 bases from V and 3 bases from J, with 12 bases between. The chain's CDR3 is CASSYSSGALYEQYF. CDR3 nucleotides: TGTGCCAGCAGTTACTCGAGCGGAGCCCTCTACGAGCAGTACTTC.

This clone was counted once. The gene calls are TRBV28 and TRBJ1-5, with D tentatively TRBD1 (6 bases). The CDR3 has 15 residues. CDR1 is MDHEN and CDR2 is SYDVKM in the germline V gene. V was shortened by 9 bases and J by 3 bases, with 18 bases between the two germline ends. Here the CDR3 reads CASRIFTGLNQPQHF. In DNA, the CDR3 is TGTGCCAGTCGAATCTTCACAGGGCTCAATCAGCCCCAGCATTTT.

The genes are TRBV28 and TRBJ2-6; unclear D gene. Germline V gene lookup returns CDR1 MDHEN and CDR2 SYDVKM. The CDR3 contains 13 residues. Trimming took off 8 bases at V and 0 bases at J, with 5 bases between the two ends. This chain's CDR3 is CASEYSGANVLTF. The CDR3, as DNA: TGTGCCAGCGAGTACTCTGGGGCCAACGTCCTGACTTTC.

V and J are TRBV11-2 and TRBJ1-5, with TRBD1 as a possible D gene (5 bases). From germline, CDR1 is SGHAT and CDR2 FQNNGV. The CDR3 extends over 15 amino acids. Trimming shortened V by 0 bases and J by 7 bases, and 13 bases separated the two germline ends. In nucleotides, the CDR3 is TGTGCCAGCAGCTTAGATTTGCGGGGCCGGCAGCCCCAGCATTTT. It encodes CASSLDLRGRQPQHF.

The chain carries TRBV28 and TRBJ2-7; D not resolved. CDR1 is MDHEN and CDR2 is SYDVKM in the germline V gene. This CDR3 has 11 residues. V lost 7 bases to trimming and J lost 3 bases, with 7 bases between them. DNA for the CDR3: TGTGCCAGCATAAGGAACTACGAGCAGTACTTC. This gives the protein CASIRNYEQYF.

With respect to this clone: Other DNA sequences in this specimen translate into the identical CDR3. The chain has TRBV7-9 and TRBJ2-7; D is unresolved. V lost 1 base to trimming and J lost 2 bases, with 3 bases between them. The germline CDR1 and CDR2 sequences are SEHNR and FQNEAQ (reference sequence). The CDR3 consists of 12 residues. Here the CDR3 reads CASSLGTYEQYF. The CDR3 bases are TGTGCCAGCAGCTTAGGCACCTACGAGCAGTACTTC.

V and J are TRBV9 and TRBJ2-7; D is possibly TRBD2 (6 bases). The CDR3 extends over 14 amino acids. V lost 9 bases and J 0 bases, leaving 16 bases between the germline ends. The germline CDR1 and CDR2 sequences are SGDLS and YYNGEE. As DNA, the CDR3 is TGTGCCACCAAGGGACTGTTAGGCTCCTACGAGCAGTACTTC. Translating it yields CATKGLLGSYEQYF.

The chain employs TRBV7-6 and TRBJ2-7; weak D call: TRBD2 (6 bases). The CDR3 runs to 15 residues. Germline V gene sequence: CDR1 SGHVS, CDR2 FNYEAQ. V was trimmed by 2 bases and J by 2 bases, leaving 13 bases between them. In DNA form, the CDR3 reads TGTGCCAGCAGCTTATTGGCGGGAACAACCTACGAGCAGTACTTC. Translation gives CASSLLAGTTYEQYF.

The rearrangement links TRBV5-1 to TRBJ1-2, with 10 bases matching TRBD1. The CDR3 has 16 amino acids. Trimming removed 1 base from V and 8 bases from J; junction bases left unmatched: 11. Looked up from germline, CDR1 is SGHRS and CDR2 is YFSETQ. The CDR3 nucleotides read TGCGCCAGCAGCTTGAGGTCCGGGACAGGGGCTGGAGGCTACACCTTC. Its translation: CASSLRSGTGAGGYTF. Complete variable domain (other parts from reference TRBV5-1 and TRBJ1-2): KAGVTQTPRYLIKTRGQQVTLSCSPISGHRSVSWYQQTPGQGLQFLFEYFSETQRNKGNFPGRFSGRQFSNSRSEMNVSTLELGDSALYLCASSLRSGTGAGGYTFGSGTRLTVV.

The gene calls are TRBV30 and TRBJ1-2; unclear D gene. Trimming took 1 base from V and 12 from J, leaving 12 bases between them. Germline V gene sequence: CDR1 GTSNPN, CDR2 SVGIG (reference sequence). The CDR3 has 11 amino acids. The CDR3 region is CAWSASEWNTF. Here the CDR3 DNA reads TGTGCCTGGAGTGCGAGCGAGTGGAACACCTTC.

This clone was recorded only once. The V gene is TRBV19, the J gene TRBJ2-3, with D unresolved. V was pared by 2 bases and J by 0 bases, with 12 bases between. Looked up from germline, CDR1 is LNHDA and CDR2 is SQIVND (reference sequence). The CDR3 is 16 residues long. The CDR3 DNA sequence: TGTGCCAGTAGTATACTCGTGGGATCTAGCACAGATACGCAGTATTTT. It yields the protein CASSILVGSSTDTQYF.

V and J are TRBV9 and TRBJ1-4; 7 bases align to TRBD1. CDR1 SGDLS and CDR2 YYNGEE come from the germline V gene. The CDR3 is made up of 15 amino acids. The V and J ends lost 0 bases and 4 bases, in that order; junction bases with no gene match: 3. CDR3 nucleotide sequence: TGTGCCAGCAGCGTAGAAACAGGGGTTAATGAAAAACTGTTTTTT. This translates into CASSVETGVNEKLFF. The full variable domain, completed using reference TRBV9 and TRBJ1-4, is DSGVTQTPKHLITATGQRVTLRCSPRSGDLSVYWYQQSLDQGLQFLIQYYNGEERAKGNILERFSAQQFPDLHSELNLSSLELGDSALYFCASSVETGVNEKLFFGSGTQLSVL.

A remark on this clone: Other DNA sequences in the sample encode the same CDR3. The rearrangement uses TRBV9 and TRBJ1-3; D uncertain. V was pared by 0 bases and J by 2 bases, with 6 bases between. The CDR3 sequence is 14 residues long. Germline-derived CDR1 and CDR2 are SGDLS and YYNGEE. The CDR3: CASSVGLAGNTIYF. The CDR3 nucleotides read TGTGCCAGCAGCGTAGGATTGGCTGGAAACACCATATATTTT.

This chain uses TRBV10-3 with TRBJ1-5; D remains ambiguous. Germline V CDR1 and CDR2: ENHRY, SYGVKD. V lost 2 bases to trimming and J lost 5 bases, with 19 bases between them. The CDR3 is 17 amino acids. CDR3 nucleotides: TGTGCCATCAGTGAGGCCCCCCATGCAGACCCCCATCAGCCCCAGCATTTT. This encodes CAISEAPHADPHQPQHF.

The chain joins TRBV11-2 to TRBJ2-7, with D possibly being TRBD1 (6 bases). V lost 5 bases and J 13 bases, leaving 18 bases between the germline ends. Looked up from germline, CDR1 is SGHAT and CDR2 is FQNNGV. The CDR3 runs 12 residues. The CDR3 spells CASSLVAQGLYF. CDR3 sequence (DNA): TGTGCCAGCAGCCTCGTGGCGCAGGGGCTCTACTTC.

A single count supports this clone. The V call is TRBV29-1, the J call TRBJ2-2; 9 nucleotides agree with TRBD2. The CDR3 is 17 amino acids. The V segment lost 6 bases and the J segment 7 bases; nucleotides outside the gene matches: 18. Germline lookup yields CDR1 SQVTM and CDR2 ANQGSEA. The CDR3 reads CSVLPGAREGLIGELFF. The CDR3 bases are TGCAGCGTCCTCCCGGGGGCGCGGGAGGGATTGATCGGGGAGCTGTTTTTT.

The chain carries TRBV6-5 and TRBJ1-2; TRBD1 is a possible D gene (6 bases). Germline V CDR1 and CDR2: MNHEY, SVGAGI. The CDR3 sequence is 13 residues long. Between the trimmed V and J ends, which lost 6 bases and 9 bases, there was a span of 17 bases. Here the CDR3 reads CASSETGRRSYTF. Written as DNA, the CDR3 is TGTGCCAGCAGCGAGACAGGTCGAAGGAGCTACACCTTC.

The chain couples TRBV2 to TRBJ1-4; D is uncertain. CDR3 length: 16 amino acids. The ends were cut back, 3 bases at V and 3 bases at J, with 14 bases in the middle. Germline CDR1 reads SNHLY; CDR2 reads FYNNEI. This chain's CDR3 is CASSDLDGRSNEKLFF. For the CDR3, the DNA is TGTGCCAGCAGTGACTTAGACGGGAGATCTAATGAAAAACTGTTTTTT.

V and J are TRBV28 and TRBJ1-2; D uncertain. Germline V gives CDR1 MDHEN, CDR2 SYDVKM. Trimming left V 7 bases short and J 0 bases short, with 9 bases between. The CDR3 consists of 13 residues. CDR3 sequence (DNA): TGTGCCAGCAACCGAGCACCTAACTATGGCTACACCTTC. As protein: CASNRAPNYGYTF.

The chain joins TRBV5-4 to TRBJ2-3; 10 positions match TRBD2. The CDR3 spans 15 residues. The trim removed 1 base at V and 1 base at J, leaving 0 bases unmatched. Germline loops: CDR1 SGHNT, CDR2 YYREEE (reference sequence). The CDR3 loop reads CASSLTSGGTDTQYF. Written as DNA, the CDR3 is TGTGCCAGCAGCTTGACTAGCGGGGGCACAGATACGCAGTATTTT.

The V call is TRBV7-9, the J call TRBJ2-5; 10 bases map to TRBD2. Trimming at V came to 5 bases and at J to 0 bases, leaving 9 bases not matched to a gene. The CDR3 extends over 17 amino acids. Germline loops: CDR1 SEHNR, CDR2 FQNEAQ (reference sequence). The chain's CDR3 is CASSRGALAGYQETQYF. CDR3 in DNA: TGTGCCAGCAGCAGAGGGGCACTAGCGGGGTACCAAGAGACCCAGTACTTC.

The chain is built from TRBV5-1 and TRBJ2-1; TRBD2 agrees at 9 bases. Looked up from germline, CDR1 is SGHRS and CDR2 is YFSETQ. Trimming took 2 bases from V and 8 from J; bases not matched to a gene: 5. The CDR3 sequence is 14 residues long. CDR3 region: CASSLAGGTYEQFF. CDR3 bases: TGCGCCAGCAGCTTAGCGGGAGGTACCTATGAGCAGTTCTTC.